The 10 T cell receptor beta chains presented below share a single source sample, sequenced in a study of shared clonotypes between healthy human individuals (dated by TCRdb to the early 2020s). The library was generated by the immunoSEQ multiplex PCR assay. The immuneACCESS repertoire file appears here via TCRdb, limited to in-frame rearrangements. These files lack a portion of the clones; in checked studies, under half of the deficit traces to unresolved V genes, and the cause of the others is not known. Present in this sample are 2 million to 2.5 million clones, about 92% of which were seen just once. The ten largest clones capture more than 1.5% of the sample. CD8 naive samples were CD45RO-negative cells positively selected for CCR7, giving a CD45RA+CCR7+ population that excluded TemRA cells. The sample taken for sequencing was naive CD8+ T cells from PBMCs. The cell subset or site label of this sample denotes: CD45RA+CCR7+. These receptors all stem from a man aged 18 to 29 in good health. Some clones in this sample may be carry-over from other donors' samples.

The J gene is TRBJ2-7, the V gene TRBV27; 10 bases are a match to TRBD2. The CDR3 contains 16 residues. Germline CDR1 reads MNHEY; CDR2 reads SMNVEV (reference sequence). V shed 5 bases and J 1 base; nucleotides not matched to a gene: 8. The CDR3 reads CASSAGVAGGSYEQYF. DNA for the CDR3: TGTGCCAGCAGTGCCGGAGTAGCGGGAGGTTCCTACGAGCAGTACTTC.

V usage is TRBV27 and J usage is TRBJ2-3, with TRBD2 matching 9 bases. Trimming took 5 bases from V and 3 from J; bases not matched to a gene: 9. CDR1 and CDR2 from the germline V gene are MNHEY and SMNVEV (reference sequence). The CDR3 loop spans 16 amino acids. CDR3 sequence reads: CASSATGLAVTDTQYF. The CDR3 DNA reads TGTGCCAGCAGTGCCACGGGACTAGCAGTTACAGATACGCAGTATTTT.

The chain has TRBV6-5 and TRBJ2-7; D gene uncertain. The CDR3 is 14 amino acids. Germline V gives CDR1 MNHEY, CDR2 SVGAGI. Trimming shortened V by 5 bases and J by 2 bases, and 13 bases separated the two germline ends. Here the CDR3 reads CASSPDSRTYEQYF. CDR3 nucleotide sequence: TGTGCCAGCAGTCCTGACTCCCGGACCTACGAGCAGTACTTC.

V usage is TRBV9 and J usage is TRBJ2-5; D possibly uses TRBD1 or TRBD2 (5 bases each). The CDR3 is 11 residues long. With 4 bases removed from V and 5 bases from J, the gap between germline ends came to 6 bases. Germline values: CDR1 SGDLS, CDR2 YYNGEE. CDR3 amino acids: CASSWGETQYF. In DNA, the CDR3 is TGTGCCAGCAGCTGGGGGGAGACCCAGTACTTC.

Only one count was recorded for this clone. CDR3 in amino acids: CASSLAVRGSSYEQYF. DNA for the CDR3: TGTGCCAGCAGCTTGGCCGTGCGGGGTAGCTCCTACGAGCAGTACTTC. The V gene is TRBV5-6, the J gene TRBJ2-7, with a possible D match to TRBD2 (6 bases). Per the germline V gene, CDR1 is SGHDT and CDR2 is YYEEEE. The CDR3 is 16 amino acids. Trimming stripped 0 bases from V and 0 bases from J, with 13 bases between.

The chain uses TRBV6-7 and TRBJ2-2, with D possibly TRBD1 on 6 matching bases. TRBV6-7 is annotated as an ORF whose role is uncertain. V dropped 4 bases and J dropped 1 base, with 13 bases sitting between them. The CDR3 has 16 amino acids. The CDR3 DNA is TGTGCCAGCAGTTTTAGACAGGAGCTGAACACCGGGGAGCTGTTTTTT. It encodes CASSFRQELNTGELFF.

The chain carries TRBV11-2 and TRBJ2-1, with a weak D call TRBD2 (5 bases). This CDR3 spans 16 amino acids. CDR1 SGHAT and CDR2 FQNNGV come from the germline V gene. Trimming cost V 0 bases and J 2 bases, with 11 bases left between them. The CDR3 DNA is TGTGCCAGCAGCTTAGATCACAGCGGTACCTACAATGAGCAGTTCTTC. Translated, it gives CASSLDHSGTYNEQFF. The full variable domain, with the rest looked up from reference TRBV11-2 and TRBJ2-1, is EAGVAQSPRYKIIEKRQSVAFWCNPISGHATLYWYQQILGQGPKLLIQFQNNGVVDDSQLPKDRFSAERLKGVDSTLKIQPAKLEDSAVYLCASSLDHSGTYNEQFFGPGTRLTVL.

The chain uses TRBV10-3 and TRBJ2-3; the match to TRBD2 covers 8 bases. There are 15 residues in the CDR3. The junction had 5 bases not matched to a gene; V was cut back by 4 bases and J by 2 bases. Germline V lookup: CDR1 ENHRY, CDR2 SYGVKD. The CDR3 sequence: CAISVTSVDTDTQYF. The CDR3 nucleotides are TGTGCCATCAGTGTGACTAGCGTTGACACAGATACGCAGTATTTT.

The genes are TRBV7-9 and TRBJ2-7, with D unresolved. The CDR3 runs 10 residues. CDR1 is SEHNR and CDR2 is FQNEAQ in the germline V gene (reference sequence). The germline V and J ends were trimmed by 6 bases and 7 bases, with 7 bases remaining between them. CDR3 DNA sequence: TGTGCCAGCAGTCCCCGGGAGCAGTACTTC. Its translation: CASSPREQYF.

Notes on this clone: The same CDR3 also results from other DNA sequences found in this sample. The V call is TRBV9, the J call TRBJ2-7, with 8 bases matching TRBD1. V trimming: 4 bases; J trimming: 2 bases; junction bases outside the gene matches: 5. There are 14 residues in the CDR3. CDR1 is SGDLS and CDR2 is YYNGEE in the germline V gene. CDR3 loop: CASSSRQGPYEQYF. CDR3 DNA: TGTGCCAGCAGCTCTAGACAGGGGCCCTACGAGCAGTACTTC. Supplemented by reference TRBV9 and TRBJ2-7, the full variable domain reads DSGVTQTPKHLITATGQRVTLRCSPRSGDLSVYWYQQSLDQGLQFLIQYYNGEERAKGNILERFSAQQFPDLHSELNLSSLELGDSALYFCASSSRQGPYEQYFGPGTRLTVT.